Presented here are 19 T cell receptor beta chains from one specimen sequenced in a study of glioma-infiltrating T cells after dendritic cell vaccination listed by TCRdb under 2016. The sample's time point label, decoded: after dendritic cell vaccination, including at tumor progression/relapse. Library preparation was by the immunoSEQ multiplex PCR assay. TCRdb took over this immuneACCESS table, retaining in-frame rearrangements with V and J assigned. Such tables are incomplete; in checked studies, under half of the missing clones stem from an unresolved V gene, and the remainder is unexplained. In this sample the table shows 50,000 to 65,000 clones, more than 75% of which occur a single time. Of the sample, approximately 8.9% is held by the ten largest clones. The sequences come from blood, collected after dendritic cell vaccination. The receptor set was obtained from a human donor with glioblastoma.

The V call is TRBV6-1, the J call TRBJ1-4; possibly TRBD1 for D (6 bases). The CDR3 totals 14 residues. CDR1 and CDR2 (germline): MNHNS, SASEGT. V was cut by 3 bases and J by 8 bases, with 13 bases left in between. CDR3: CASSDLGADEKLFF. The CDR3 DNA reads TGTGCCAGCAGTGATCTGGGGGCAGACGAAAAACTGTTTTTT.

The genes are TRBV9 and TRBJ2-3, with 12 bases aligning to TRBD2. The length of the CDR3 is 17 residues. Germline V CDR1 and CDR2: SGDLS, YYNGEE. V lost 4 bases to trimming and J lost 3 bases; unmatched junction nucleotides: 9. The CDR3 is CASSSGLAGILTDTQYF. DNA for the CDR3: TGTGCCAGCAGCTCGGGACTAGCGGGCATCCTTACAGATACGCAGTATTTT. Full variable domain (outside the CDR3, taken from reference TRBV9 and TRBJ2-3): DSGVTQTPKHLITATGQRVTLRCSPRSGDLSVYWYQQSLDQGLQFLIQYYNGEERAKGNILERFSAQQFPDLHSELNLSSLELGDSALYFCASSSGLAGILTDTQYFGPGTRLTVL.

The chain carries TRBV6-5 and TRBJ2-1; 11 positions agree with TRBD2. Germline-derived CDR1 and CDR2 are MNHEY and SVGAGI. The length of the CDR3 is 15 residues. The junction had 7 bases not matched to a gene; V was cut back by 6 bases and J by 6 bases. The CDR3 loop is CASSTMGTSGNEQFF. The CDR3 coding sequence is TGTGCCAGCAGCACTATGGGGACTAGCGGCAATGAGCAGTTCTTC.

The CDR3 loop reads CASSFLAENIQYF. The CDR3 DNA is TGTGCCAGCAGTTTTCTAGCGGAAAACATTCAGTACTTC. J is TRBJ2-4 and V is TRBV27; 7 positions match TRBD2. CDR3 length: 13 amino acids. Germline V gene sequence: CDR1 MNHEY, CDR2 SMNVEV (reference sequence). V shed 3 bases and J 5 bases; nucleotides not matched to a gene: 1.

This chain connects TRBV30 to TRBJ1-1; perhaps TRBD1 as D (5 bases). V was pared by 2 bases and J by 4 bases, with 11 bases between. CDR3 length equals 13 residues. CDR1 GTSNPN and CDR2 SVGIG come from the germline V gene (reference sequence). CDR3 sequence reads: CAWSRIRGTEAFF. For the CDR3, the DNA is TGTGCCTGGAGTCGGATTAGGGGCACTGAAGCTTTCTTT.

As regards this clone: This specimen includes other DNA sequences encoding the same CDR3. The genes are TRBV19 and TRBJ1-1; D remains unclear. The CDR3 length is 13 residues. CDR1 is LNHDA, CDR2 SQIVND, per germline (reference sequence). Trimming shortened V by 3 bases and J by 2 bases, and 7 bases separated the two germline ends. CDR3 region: CASSMGRNTEAFF. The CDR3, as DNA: TGTGCCAGTAGTATGGGCAGAAACACTGAAGCTTTCTTT.

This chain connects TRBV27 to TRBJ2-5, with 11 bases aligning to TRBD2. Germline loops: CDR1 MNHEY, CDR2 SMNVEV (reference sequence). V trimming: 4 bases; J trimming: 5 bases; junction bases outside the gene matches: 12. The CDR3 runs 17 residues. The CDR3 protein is CASSSAGGLAVVETQYF. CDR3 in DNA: TGTGCCAGCAGTTCGGCCGGGGGACTAGCGGTTGTGGAGACCCAGTACTTC.

Here the CDR3 reads CASSLDGTGTDYGYTF. The CDR3 region has the DNA TGTGCCAGCAGCTTAGATGGGACAGGAACTGATTATGGCTACACCTTC. The genes are TRBV7-2 and TRBJ1-2; 8 bases are a match to TRBD1. The CDR3 is made up of 16 amino acids. In germline, CDR1 is SGHTA, CDR2 FQGNSA. With V trimmed by 1 base and J by 5 bases, 9 bases remained unmatched.

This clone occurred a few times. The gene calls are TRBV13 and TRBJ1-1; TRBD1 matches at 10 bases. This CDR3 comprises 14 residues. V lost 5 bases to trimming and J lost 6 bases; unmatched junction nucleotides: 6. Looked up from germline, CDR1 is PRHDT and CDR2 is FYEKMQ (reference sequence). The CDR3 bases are TGTGCCAGCAGCGGGGACAGGGGCAGTTCTGAAGCTTTCTTT. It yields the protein CASSGDRGSSEAFF.

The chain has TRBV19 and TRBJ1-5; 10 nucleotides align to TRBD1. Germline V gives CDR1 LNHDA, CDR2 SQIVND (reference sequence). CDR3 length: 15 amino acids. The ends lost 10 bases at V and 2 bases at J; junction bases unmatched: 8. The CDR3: CATSAGTGGNQPQHF. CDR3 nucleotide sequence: TGTGCCACTTCCGCCGGGACAGGGGGCAATCAGCCCCAGCATTTT.

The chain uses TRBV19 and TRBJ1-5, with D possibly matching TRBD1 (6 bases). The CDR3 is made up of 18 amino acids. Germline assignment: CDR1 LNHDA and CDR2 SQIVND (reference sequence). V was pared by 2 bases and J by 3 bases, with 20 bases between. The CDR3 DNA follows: TGTGCCAGTAGTATAACCGGGGGGCACGGGGGGTACAATCAGCCCCAGCATTTT. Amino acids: CASSITGGHGGYNQPQHF.

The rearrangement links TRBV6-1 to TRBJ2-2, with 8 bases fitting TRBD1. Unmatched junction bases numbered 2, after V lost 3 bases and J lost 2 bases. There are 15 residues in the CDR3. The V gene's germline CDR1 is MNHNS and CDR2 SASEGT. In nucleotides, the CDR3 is TGTGCCAGCAGTGAGACAGGGGATAACACCGGGGAGCTGTTTTTT. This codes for CASSETGDNTGELFF.

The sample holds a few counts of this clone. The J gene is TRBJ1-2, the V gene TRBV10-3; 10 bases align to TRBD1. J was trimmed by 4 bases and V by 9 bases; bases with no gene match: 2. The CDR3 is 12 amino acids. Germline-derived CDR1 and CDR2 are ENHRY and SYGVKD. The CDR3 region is CAIGDRGYGYTF. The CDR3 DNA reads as TGTGCCATAGGGGACAGGGGCTATGGCTACACCTTC.

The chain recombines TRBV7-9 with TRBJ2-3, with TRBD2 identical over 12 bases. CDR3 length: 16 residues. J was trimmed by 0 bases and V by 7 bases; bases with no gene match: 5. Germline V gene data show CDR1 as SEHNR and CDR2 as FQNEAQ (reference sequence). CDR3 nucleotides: TGTGCCAGCACCCTAGCGGGGGGGCGGAGCACAGATACGCAGTATTTT. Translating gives CASTLAGGRSTDTQYF. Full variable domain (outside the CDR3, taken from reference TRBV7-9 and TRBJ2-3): DTGVSQNPRHKITKRGQNVTFRCDPISEHNRLYWYRQTLGQGPEFLTYFQNEAQLEKSRLLSDRFSAERPKGSFSTLEIQRTEQGDSAMYLCASTLAGGRSTDTQYFGPGTRLTVL.

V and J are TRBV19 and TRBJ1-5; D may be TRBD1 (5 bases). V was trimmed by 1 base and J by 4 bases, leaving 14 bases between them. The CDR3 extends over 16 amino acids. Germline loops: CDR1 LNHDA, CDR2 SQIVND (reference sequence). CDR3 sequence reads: CASSIAAGQRNQPQHF. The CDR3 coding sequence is TGTGCCAGTAGTATAGCCGCCGGACAACGTAATCAGCCCCAGCATTTT.

In DNA, the CDR3 is TGCGCCAGCAGCTTGGAAGGCAGGGCCGAGCAGTACTTC. Amino acids: CASSLEGRAEQYF. The genes are TRBV5-1 and TRBJ2-7, with D perhaps matching TRBD1 (5 bases). Germline CDR1 SGHRS, CDR2 YFSETQ. The V end lost 0 bases, the J end lost 6 bases, and 10 bases lay between the germline ends. This CDR3 has 13 amino acids.

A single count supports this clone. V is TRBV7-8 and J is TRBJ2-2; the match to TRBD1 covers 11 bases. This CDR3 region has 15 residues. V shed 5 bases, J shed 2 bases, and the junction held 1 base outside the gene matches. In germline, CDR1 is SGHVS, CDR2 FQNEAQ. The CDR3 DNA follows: TGTGCCAGCAGCCGGACAGGGGGCAACACCGGGGAGCTGTTTTTT. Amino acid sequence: CASSRTGGNTGELFF.

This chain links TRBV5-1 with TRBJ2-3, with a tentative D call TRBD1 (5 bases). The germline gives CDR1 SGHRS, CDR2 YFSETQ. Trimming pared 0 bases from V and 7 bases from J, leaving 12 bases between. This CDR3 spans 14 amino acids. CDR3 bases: TGCGCCAGCAGCTTGGAGGGGTTAGGGAATACGCAGTATTTT. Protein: CASSLEGLGNTQYF.

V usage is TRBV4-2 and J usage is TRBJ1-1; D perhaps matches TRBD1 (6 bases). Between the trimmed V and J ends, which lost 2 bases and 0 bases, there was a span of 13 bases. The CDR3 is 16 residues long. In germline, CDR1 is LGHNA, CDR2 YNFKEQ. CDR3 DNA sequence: TGTGCCAGCAGCCAACTCCCCGGGGGGCTGAACACTGAAGCTTTCTTT. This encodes CASSQLPGGLNTEAFF.